The clone carrying this TCR beta chain was counted once. These data belong to a study of blood T cell repertoires in COVID-19. Across the whole study: Material from acute and convalescent COVID-19 was sourced from the United States, Italy and Spain. Nucleic acid was either cDNA or gDNA, and it came from T cells, B-cell-depleted T cells, or PBMCs.

Data came from immunoSEQ multiplex PCR; TCRdb stores just in-frame clones and leaves some out. The data hold roughly 250,000 clones, with about nine tenths observed a single time. The sample consisted of PBMCs or T cells enriched from blood (not recorded which). This sequence originates from a man over 45 who had been exposed to COVID-19.

DNA for the CDR3: TGTGCCAGCAGTCCCACAGGGAGGGGAATAGAGACCCAGTACTTC. This encodes CASSPTGRGIETQYF. This rearrangement joins TRBV7-9 to TRBJ2-5, with D possibly being TRBD2 (7 bases). The CDR3 is 15 residues long. The germline V gene has CDR1 SEHNR and CDR2 FQNEAQ (reference sequence). V was cut by 6 bases and J by 4 bases, with 18 bases left in between.